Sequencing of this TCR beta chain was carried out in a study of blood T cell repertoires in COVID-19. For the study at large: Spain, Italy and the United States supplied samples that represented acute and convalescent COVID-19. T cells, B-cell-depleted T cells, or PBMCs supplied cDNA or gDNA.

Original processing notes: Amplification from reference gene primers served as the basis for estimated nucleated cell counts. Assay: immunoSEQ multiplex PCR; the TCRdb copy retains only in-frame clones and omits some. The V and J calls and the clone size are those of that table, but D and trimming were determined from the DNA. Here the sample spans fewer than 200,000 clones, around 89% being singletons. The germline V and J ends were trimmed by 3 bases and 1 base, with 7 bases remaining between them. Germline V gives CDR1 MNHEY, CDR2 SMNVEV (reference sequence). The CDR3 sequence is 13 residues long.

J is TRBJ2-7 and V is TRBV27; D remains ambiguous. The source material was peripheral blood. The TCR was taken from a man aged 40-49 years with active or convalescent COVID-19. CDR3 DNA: TGTGCCAGCAGTTTGGTCCGGTCCTACGAGCAGTACTTC. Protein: CASSLVRSYEQYF.